The 20 T cell receptor beta chains below were found in one sample sequenced in a study of CD4+ T cells in melanoma. The method was immunoSEQ multiplex PCR; TCRdb's version includes in-frame clones alone and lacks a portion of them. Of some 120,000 clones in the sample, approximately 90% are singletons; the top ten hold roughly 3.1%. Sequenced input: peripheral blood. The receptors derive from a human donor with melanoma.

The chain recombines TRBV7-8 with TRBJ2-7, with 9 positions matching TRBD1. Losses at the gene ends were 1 base for V and 6 bases for J; bases not matched to a gene: 4. Germline CDR1 reads SGHVS; CDR2 reads FQNEAQ. The CDR3 loop spans 14 amino acids. The CDR3 DNA sequence: TGTGCCAGCAGCTTAGGGTGGACAGGGGCCGAGCAGTACTTC. It is translated as CASSLGWTGAEQYF.

The rearrangement uses TRBV30 and TRBJ2-3, with a possible D match to TRBD1 (6 bases). The CDR3 loop spans 14 amino acids. V gave up 3 bases and J gave up 0 bases, with 10 bases separating them. CDR1 and CDR2 from the germline V gene are GTSNPN and SVGIG (reference sequence). The CDR3 sequence: CAWRDRVSTDTQYF. The CDR3, as DNA: TGTGCCTGGAGGGACAGAGTTAGCACAGATACGCAGTATTTT.

The genes are TRBV6-6 and TRBJ1-5; D unresolved. Germline CDR1 reads MNHNY; CDR2 reads SVGAGI (reference sequence). The V end was cut by 0 bases, the J end by 4 bases, with 10 bases between. The CDR3 is 15 amino acids. CDR3 DNA sequence: TGTGCCAGCAGTTACTCTGGAGGGCAGAATCAGCCCCAGCATTTT. Translated, it gives CASSYSGGQNQPQHF.

This clone occurred once. The rearrangement uses TRBV28 and TRBJ2-1; 12 nucleotides match TRBD2. V lost 5 bases and J lost 4; bases outside the gene matches: 9. Germline V gene sequence: CDR1 MDHEN, CDR2 SYDVKM. The CDR3 is 17 residues long. The CDR3 region is CASSLGLAGKHYNEQFF. The CDR3 DNA is TGTGCCAGCAGTCTGGGACTAGCGGGTAAACATTACAATGAGCAGTTCTTC. The full variable domain, rest sourced from reference TRBV28 and TRBJ2-1, is DVKVTQSSRYLVKRTGEKVFLECVQDMDHENMFWYRQDPGLGLRLIYFSYDVKMKEKGDIPEGYSVSREKKERFSLILESASTNQTSMYLCASSLGLAGKHYNEQFFGPGTRLTVL.

The chain recombines TRBV19 with TRBJ2-5, with D unclear. CDR1 LNHDA and CDR2 SQIVND come from the germline V gene (reference sequence). Trimming shortened V by 6 bases and J by 0 bases, and 11 bases separated the two germline ends. The CDR3 is 14 residues long. The CDR3, as DNA: TGTGCCAGTAGCTCCCCTACTCACCAAGAGACCCAGTACTTC. Its protein is CASSSPTHQETQYF.

The chain uses TRBV9 and TRBJ1-2, with D maybe TRBD1 (5 bases). V lost 4 bases to trimming and J lost 4 bases, with 14 bases between them. Germline-derived CDR1 and CDR2 are SGDLS and YYNGEE. The CDR3 is 14 amino acids. The CDR3 sequence is CASSLETDLYGYTF. As DNA, the CDR3 is TGTGCCAGCAGCCTTGAGACAGACCTCTATGGCTACACCTTC.

This clone was counted once. The chain uses TRBV4-3 and TRBJ1-6; D uncertain. CDR3 size: 16 residues. Trimming left V 2 bases short and J 10 bases short, with 18 bases between. The germline CDR1 and CDR2 sequences are LGHNA and YSLEER. The CDR3 loop reads CASSQIGRGKPSPLHF. CDR3 nucleotides: TGCGCCAGCAGCCAAATCGGACGGGGTAAACCCTCACCCCTCCACTTT.

The CDR3 region has the DNA TGTGCCAGCAGCGGGCGGACAGGGGGAAATTCACCCCTCCACTTT. It codes for CASSGRTGGNSPLHF. V is TRBV7-9 and J is TRBJ1-6, with TRBD1 matching over 10 bases. With V trimmed by 5 bases and J by 7 bases, 5 bases remained unmatched. The length of the CDR3 is 15 residues. The germline CDR1 and CDR2 sequences are SEHNR and FQNEAQ (reference sequence).

CDR3 residues: CASSFASGMQYF. The CDR3, as DNA: TGTGCCAGCAGCTTCGCATCGGGCATGCAGTATTTT. The chain recombines TRBV11-2 with TRBJ2-3; D is ambiguous. Germline CDR1 reads SGHAT; CDR2 reads FQNNGV. Between the trimmed V and J ends, which lost 3 bases and 11 bases, there was a span of 12 bases. This CDR3 comprises 12 residues.

The gene calls are TRBV5-1 and TRBJ2-1, with TRBD1 identical over 8 bases. Per the germline V gene, CDR1 is SGHRS and CDR2 is YFSETQ. The ends lost 4 bases at V and 6 bases at J; junction bases unmatched: 6. The CDR3 spans 14 residues. CDR3 nucleotide sequence: TGCGCCAGCAGCGCCACAGGGGGAAGCAATGAGCAGTTCTTC. Protein sequence: CASSATGGSNEQFF.

This chain joins TRBV9 and TRBJ1-2; D gene ambiguous. Germline CDR1 and CDR2: SGDLS and YYNGEE. V lost 4 bases and J lost 7, with 17 bases in between. The CDR3 length is 14 residues. The CDR3 DNA sequence: TGTGCCAGCAGCCTAGGACCTGAAGCGCTTGGCTACACCTTC. Amino acid sequence: CASSLGPEALGYTF.

This clone was picked up a small number of times. This CDR3 is also generated by other DNA sequences in the sample. The V gene is TRBV7-2, the J gene TRBJ2-7; D is perhaps TRBD2 (6 bases). The V and J ends lost 2 bases and 0 bases respectively, with 11 bases between them. This CDR3 is built from 15 residues. In germline, CDR1 is SGHTA, CDR2 FQGNSA. In DNA, the CDR3 is TGTGCCAGCAGCTTACAGGGCGGGAACTCCTACGAGCAGTACTTC. This sequence encodes CASSLQGGNSYEQYF.

This chain joins TRBV7-7 and TRBJ2-5; D gene uncertain. Trimming pared 5 bases from V and 5 bases from J, leaving 18 bases between. CDR1 is SSHAT, CDR2 FNYEAQ, per germline (reference sequence). The CDR3 length is 15 residues. CDR3 nucleotide sequence: TGTGCCAGCAGCCCCCAAATAGGGCCTCCGGAGACCCAGTACTTC. This gives the protein CASSPQIGPPETQYF. Full variable domain (rest looked up from reference TRBV7-7 and TRBJ2-5): GAGVSQSPRYKVTKRGQDVTLRCDPISSHATLYWYQQALGQGPEFLTYFNYEAQPDKSGLPSDRFSAERPEGSISTLTIQRTEQRDSAMYRCASSPQIGPPETQYFGPGTRLLVL.

The rearrangement joins TRBV5-1 to TRBJ2-5, with 7 bases matching TRBD2. Germline CDR1 reads SGHRS; CDR2 reads YFSETQ. V lost 0 bases and J lost 4; bases outside the gene matches: 6. This CDR3 comprises 15 residues. The CDR3 is CASSLGLAIGETQYF. The CDR3 DNA reads as TGCGCCAGCAGCTTGGGACTAGCCATCGGAGAGACCCAGTACTTC. Looking up the rest from reference TRBV5-1 and TRBJ2-5 gives the full variable domain: KAGVTQTPRYLIKTRGQQVTLSCSPISGHRSVSWYQQTPGQGLQFLFEYFSETQRNKGNFPGRFSGRQFSNSRSEMNVSTLELGDSALYLCASSLGLAIGETQYFGPGTRLLVL.

The chain employs TRBV10-3 and TRBJ2-5; 7 positions match TRBD1. This CDR3 has 13 amino acids. V was pared by 10 bases and J by 0 bases, with 5 bases of the junction left unmatched. The V gene's germline CDR1 is ENHRY and CDR2 SYGVKD. The CDR3 DNA reads as TGTGCCACTACAGGGGCAAACCAAGAGACCCAGTACTTC. Translated: CATTGANQETQYF.

V usage is TRBV7-2 and J usage is TRBJ2-7; no definite D call. Germline values: CDR1 SGHTA, CDR2 FQGNSA. The V end was cut by 5 bases, the J end by 0 bases, with 11 bases between. The length of the CDR3 is 14 residues. The DNA of the CDR3 is TGTGCCAGCAGCGCCGAGACATACTCCTACGAGCAGTACTTC. It codes for CASSAETYSYEQYF.

The genes are TRBV4-2 and TRBJ2-5; a possible D gene is TRBD2 (5 bases). The CDR3 length is 13 residues. V shed 4 bases and J shed 2 bases, with 8 bases lying between them. Germline values: CDR1 LGHNA, CDR2 YNFKEQ. CDR3 in DNA: TGTGCCAGCAGCCTTAGCGAGCAAGAGACCCAGTACTTC. Translated, it gives CASSLSEQETQYF.

V and J are TRBV7-2 and TRBJ2-3, with no clear D. CDR1 is SGHTA, CDR2 FQGNSA, per germline. The CDR3 consists of 12 residues. Trimming took 5 bases from V and 5 from J, leaving 8 bases between them. The CDR3 is CASSPLGDTQYF. CDR3 nucleotide sequence: TGTGCCAGCAGCCCCCTTGGAGATACGCAGTATTTT.

Here the CDR3 DNA reads TGCGCCAGCAGCCTACGACTAGCGGGGTACGAGCAGTACTTC. This codes for CASSLRLAGYEQYF. The chain employs TRBV4-1 and TRBJ2-7; 11 nucleotides line up with TRBD2. The CDR3 consists of 14 residues. V was pared by 4 bases and J by 4 bases, with 3 bases of the junction left unmatched. Germline assignment: CDR1 MGHRA and CDR2 YSYEKL.

V and J are TRBV19 and TRBJ2-1; D is undetermined. From germline, CDR1 is LNHDA and CDR2 SQIVND (reference sequence). This CDR3 is built from 14 residues. The V gene lost 5 bases and the J gene lost 0 bases, with 8 bases spanning the gap. This CDR3 is CASSYGDSYNEQFF. CDR3 nucleotides: TGTGCCAGTAGTTACGGCGACTCCTACAATGAGCAGTTCTTC.